The 5 T cell receptor beta chains below all came from one sample that was sequenced in a study of identical twins. TCRdb used MiXCR to reprocess the 5' RACE reads, holding one entry per CDR3 protein. The table has 500,000 to 550,000 distinct CDR3 sequences, approximately 20% seen once. These data also formed part of another study, on yellow fever vaccine responses in identical twins.

The sequenced sample consisted of CD4+ T cells sorted from blood. The origin of the receptors is a young woman in good health.

This clonotype occurred a few times. The genes are TRBV12-3 or TRBV12-4 and TRBJ1-5; possible D gene TRBD1, 6 bases. Trimming removed 5 bases at V and 4 bases at J, with 12 bases between. The CDR3 extends over 14 amino acids. CDR3 sequence (DNA): TGTGCCAGCAGTCGAGGACAGCTGAATCAGCCCCAGCATTTT. Protein sequence: CASSRGQLNQPQHF.

This clonotype was counted a few times. V and J are TRBV20-1 and TRBJ1-5; perhaps TRBD1 as D (5 bases). The V gene lost 1 base and the J gene lost 0 bases, with 22 bases spanning the gap. Germline-derived CDR1 and CDR2 are DFQATT and SNEGSKA (reference sequence). This CDR3 region has 19 residues. The chain's CDR3 is CSARVRGDPRNSSNQPQHF. Here the CDR3 DNA reads TGCAGTGCTAGAGTACGAGGGGACCCTCGAAACAGTAGCAATCAGCCCCAGCATTTT.

The chain uses TRBV11-2 and TRBJ2-7, with D hard to call. CDR3 length equals 13 residues. The germline V gene encodes CDR1 SGHAT and CDR2 FQNNGV. Trimming left V 4 bases short and J 7 bases short, with 14 bases between. The CDR3 bases are TGTGCCAGCAGCTCTCCCGACTCAAGGGAGCAGTACTTC. It codes for CASSSPDSREQYF. Based on the CDR3 plus reference TRBV11-2 and TRBJ2-7, the full variable domain is EAGVAQSPRYKIIEKRQSVAFWCNPISGHATLYWYQQILGQGPKLLIQFQNNGVVDDSQLPKDRFSAERLKGVDSTLKIQPAKLEDSAVYLCASSSPDSREQYFGPGTRLTVT.

The chain has TRBV20-1 and TRBJ1-2, with D tentatively TRBD1 (5 bases). This CDR3 is built from 16 residues. Germline V gene lookup returns CDR1 DFQATT and CDR2 SNEGSKA (reference sequence). Trimming cost V 0 bases and J 8 bases, with 22 bases left between them. CDR3 sequence: CSARDIRLGRGGGYTF. The CDR3 region has the DNA TGCAGTGCTAGAGATATACGCCTGGGGAGGGGCGGAGGCTACACCTTC.

This clonotype turned up a few times. The CDR3 nucleotides are TGTGCCAGCAGCTTAGCCCGGGTTCCAGATACGCAGTATTTT. This codes for CASSLARVPDTQYF. The genes are TRBV7-9 and TRBJ2-3; D is undetermined. Trimming cost V 0 bases and J 4 bases, with 8 bases left between them. CDR1 and CDR2 from the germline V gene are SEHNR and FQNEAQ (reference sequence). This CDR3 has 14 amino acids. The full variable domain, rest sourced from reference TRBV7-9 and TRBJ2-3, is DTGVSQNPRHKITKRGQNVTFRCDPISEHNRLYWYRQTLGQGPEFLTYFQNEAQLEKSRLLSDRFSAERPKGSFSTLEIQRTEQGDSAMYLCASSLARVPDTQYFGPGTRLTVL.